A single sample is the source of the 5 T cell receptor beta chains below, sequenced in a study of control samples from healthy donors and cancer patients. This table comes from immunoSEQ multiplex PCR, and its TCRdb copy is limited to in-frame clones, with some not included. This table has over 100,000 clones, 80% to 95% appearing once. The sequenced material came from blood. These receptors were taken from a man aged 18 to 29 in good health.

The CDR3 loop reads CASSLIHSTDTQYF. The CDR3 bases are TGCGCCAGCAGCTTGATTCACAGCACAGATACGCAGTATTTT. V is TRBV5-1 and J is TRBJ2-3; D uncertain. Trimming cost V 1 base and J 0 bases, with 6 bases left between them. Germline CDR1 and CDR2: SGHRS and YFSETQ. The CDR3 covers 14 residues.

V usage is TRBV9 and J usage is TRBJ2-3; 7 positions agree with TRBD2. Germline loops: CDR1 SGDLS, CDR2 YYNGEE. J lost 1 base, V lost 0 bases, and 2 bases had no gene match. The CDR3 has 15 residues. In nucleotides, the CDR3 is TGTGCCAGCAGCGTAGGCAGCGGGGGCACAGATACGCAGTATTTT. It encodes CASSVGSGGTDTQYF.

The chain carries TRBV18 and TRBJ2-2; 10 bases are a match to TRBD1. Germline loops: CDR1 KGHSH, CDR2 LQKENI. J gave up 4 bases and V 1 base, and 6 bases lay outside the gene matches. The CDR3 extends over 17 amino acids. CDR3 coding DNA: TGTGCCAGCTCACCACACCCCGGGACAGGGGTCACCGGGGAGCTGTTTTTT. It encodes CASSPHPGTGVTGELFF.

The rearrangement links TRBV7-9 to TRBJ2-1; 9 bases are shared with TRBD2. Per germline, CDR1 SEHNR and CDR2 FQNEAQ (reference sequence). The CDR3 is 12 residues long. J was trimmed by 4 bases and V by 11 bases; bases with no gene match: 3. As DNA, the CDR3 is TGTGCCGTAACTAGCGGGTACAATGAGCAGTTCTTC. Translated: CAVTSGYNEQFF.

The genes are TRBV7-9 and TRBJ2-5, with D maybe TRBD2 (6 bases). The V gene lost 5 bases and the J gene lost 5 bases, with 21 bases spanning the gap. The germline gives CDR1 SEHNR, CDR2 FQNEAQ (reference sequence). The CDR3 extends over 16 amino acids. CDR3 in DNA: TGTGCCAGCAGCCACGGGGGTAGCTGGGACGCGGAGACCCAGTACTTC. It encodes CASSHGGSWDAETQYF.